These 16 T cell receptor beta chains were all obtained from the same sample, sequenced in a study of cytomegalovirus exposure and HLA in healthy donors. With 60 Vbeta and 13 Jbeta primers, the PCR was carried out. Profiling relied on immunoSEQ multiplex PCR, and the TCRdb table lists in-frame clones only, not all of them. The sample shows 150,000 to 200,000 clones, around 82% of them seen only once. The sample consisted of PBMCs. Receptors were obtained from a woman between 45 and 65 years old in good health and CMV-seropositive.

This chain joins TRBV12-2 and TRBJ2-7; the table's D call TRBD2 went unverified against the DNA. TRBV12-2 is an annotated pseudogene. The CDR3 has 11 residues. The CDR3 DNA sequence: TGTGCAAGTCGCTTGCGGTACGAGCAGTACTTC. Protein product: CASRLRYEQYF.

J is TRBJ1-6 and V is TRBV5-8; the D gene is possibly TRBD1 (6 bases). The CDR3 loop spans 15 amino acids. The germline V gene encodes CDR1 SGHTS and CDR2 YDEGEE. Trimming shortened V by 6 bases and J by 1 base, and 11 bases separated the two germline ends. Written as DNA, the CDR3 is TGTGCCAGCATGGGGGGGGCGTCCTATAATTCACCCCTCCACTTT. It yields the protein CASMGGASYNSPLHF.

This clone was observed once. The chain recombines TRBV14 with TRBJ1-6; possibly TRBD1 for D (6 bases). V lost 4 bases and J lost 7, with 17 bases in between. Germline values: CDR1 SGHDN, CDR2 FVKESK. CDR3 size: 16 residues. The CDR3, as DNA: TGTGCCAGCAGCCCGCGAGTATACAGGGCCAATTCACCCCTCCACTTT. This gives the protein CASSPRVYRANSPLHF.

The J gene is TRBJ1-1, the V gene TRBV5-1, with 8 bases that match TRBD1. This CDR3 is 14 amino acids long. Per the germline V gene, CDR1 is SGHRS and CDR2 is YFSETQ. The J segment lost 2 bases and the V segment lost 4 bases, leaving 4 bases of the junction unmatched. Here the CDR3 reads CASSVGQGNTEAFF. Written as DNA, the CDR3 is TGCGCCAGCAGCGTTGGACAGGGTAACACTGAAGCTTTCTTT.

This chain uses TRBV28 with TRBJ1-5, with TRBD1 as a possible D gene (6 bases). Germline V lookup: CDR1 MDHEN, CDR2 SYDVKM. The length of the CDR3 is 16 residues. Trimming pared 4 bases from V and 0 bases from J, leaving 13 bases between. CDR3 region: CASSSTGQYSNQPQHF. CDR3 DNA: TGTGCCAGCAGTTCAACGGGACAATATAGCAATCAGCCCCAGCATTTT.

The rearrangement links TRBV9 to TRBJ2-3, with D maybe TRBD2 (6 bases). CDR1 and CDR2 (germline): SGDLS, YYNGEE. Trimming cost V 2 bases and J 2 bases, with 12 bases left between them. CDR3 length: 15 amino acids. In nucleotides, the CDR3 is TGTGCCAGCAGCGTTGGCGGGGCCTTCACAGATACGCAGTATTTT. Protein product: CASSVGGAFTDTQYF.

The chain couples TRBV15 to TRBJ2-3; 7 nucleotides line up with TRBD2. This CDR3 is 16 amino acids long. The V and J ends lost 0 bases and 4 bases, in that order; junction bases with no gene match: 7. The V gene's germline CDR1 is LNHNV and CDR2 YYDKDF (reference sequence). CDR3 sequence: CATSRETGGGSDTQYF. The CDR3, as DNA: TGTGCCACCAGCAGAGAAACGGGGGGAGGTTCAGATACGCAGTATTTT.

The chain recombines TRBV2 with TRBJ2-7; tentatively, D is TRBD2 (5 bases). This CDR3 region has 14 residues. Between the trimmed V and J ends, which lost 8 bases and 7 bases, there was a span of 21 bases. Germline loops: CDR1 SNHLY, CDR2 FYNNEI. The DNA for the CDR3 is TGTGCCAGCGCAAAGGACTCGACTTACTGGGAGCAGTACTTC. This translates into CASAKDSTYWEQYF.

The chain is built from TRBV27 and TRBJ2-5; D gene uncertain. In germline, CDR1 is MNHEY, CDR2 SMNVEV (reference sequence). V lost 2 bases and J 4 bases, leaving 20 bases between the germline ends. The CDR3 has 17 residues. The CDR3 region is CASSLNPGFRNGETQYF. The CDR3 DNA sequence: TGTGCCAGCAGTTTAAATCCCGGATTCAGGAACGGAGAGACCCAGTACTTC.

V gene TRBV6-1 combines with J gene TRBJ2-2; TRBD2 is a possible D gene (5 bases). Germline CDR1 MNHNS, CDR2 SASEGT. Between the trimmed V and J ends, which lost 6 bases and 4 bases, there was a span of 15 bases. The length of the CDR3 is 15 residues. The CDR3 is CASSLEGRSTGELFF. The CDR3 DNA is TGTGCCAGCAGCTTAGAGGGCCGATCCACCGGGGAGCTGTTTTTT.

This sequence joins TRBV2 and TRBJ2-3; TRBD2 aligns across 7 bases. V trimming: 6 bases; J trimming: 5 bases; junction bases outside the gene matches: 11. Germline CDR1 SNHLY, CDR2 FYNNEI. The CDR3 sequence is 15 residues long. The CDR3 reads CASRAGRGPGDTQYF. DNA of the CDR3: TGTGCCAGCAGAGCGGGACGGGGACCTGGAGATACGCAGTATTTT.

J is TRBJ1-1 and V is TRBV5-1; 8 bases are a match to TRBD1. The V and J ends lost 0 bases and 3 bases, in that order; junction bases with no gene match: 7. CDR1 and CDR2 from the germline V gene are SGHRS and YFSETQ. The CDR3 is 16 residues long. The DNA of the CDR3 is TGCGCCAGCAGCTTGGAAGTCAGGGGGCGGGACACTGAAGCTTTCTTT. Its translation is CASSLEVRGRDTEAFF.

The V and J genes are TRBV5-1 and TRBJ2-1, with 10 positions matching TRBD2. The CDR3 length is 16 residues. V shed 0 bases, J shed 9 bases, and the junction held 9 bases outside the gene matches. Germline V CDR1 and CDR2: SGHRS, YFSETQ. The CDR3: CASSLDPSGGMSEQFF. Here the CDR3 DNA reads TGCGCCAGCAGCTTGGACCCTAGCGGGGGAATGAGTGAGCAGTTCTTC. Filled out from reference TRBV5-1 and TRBJ2-1, the complete variable domain reads KAGVTQTPRYLIKTRGQQVTLSCSPISGHRSVSWYQQTPGQGLQFLFEYFSETQRNKGNFPGRFSGRQFSNSRSEMNVSTLELGDSALYLCASSLDPSGGMSEQFFGPGTRLTVL.

This sequence joins TRBV9 and TRBJ2-7; maybe TRBD2 (5 bases). V gave up 3 bases and J gave up 1 base, with 11 bases separating them. This CDR3 spans 14 amino acids. Germline CDR1 SGDLS, CDR2 YYNGEE. In DNA form, the CDR3 reads TGTGCCAGCAGCGCCGACGGGGTATCCTACGAGCAGTACTTC. This sequence encodes CASSADGVSYEQYF.

This clone was recorded a few times. The V and J genes are TRBV13 and TRBJ2-3; 7 nucleotides align to TRBD2. The ends lost 0 bases at V and 3 bases at J; junction bases unmatched: 0. Germline-derived CDR1 and CDR2 are PRHDT and FYEKMQ (reference sequence). This CDR3 region has 14 residues. This chain's CDR3 is CASSLGLATDTQYF. CDR3 bases: TGTGCCAGCAGCTTAGGACTAGCGACAGATACGCAGTATTTT. Full variable domain (remainder filled in from reference TRBV13 and TRBJ2-3): AAGVIQSPRHLIKEKRETATLKCYPIPRHDTVYWYQQGPGQDPQFLISFYEKMQSDKGSIPDRFSAQQFSDYHSELNMSSLELGDSALYFCASSLGLATDTQYFGPGTRLTVL.

Only a few counts were recorded for this clone. This rearrangement joins TRBV4-1 to TRBJ1-1; D is unclear. V was shortened by 0 bases and J by 0 bases, with 8 bases between the two germline ends. The CDR3 totals 15 residues. Germline V gene data show CDR1 as MGHRA and CDR2 as YSYEKL. DNA of the CDR3: TGCGCCAGCAGCCAAGATAGAGGCCTGAACACTGAAGCTTTCTTT. Translated: CASSQDRGLNTEAFF.